This T cell receptor beta chain stems from a study of immune evolution from preneoplasia to lung adenocarcinoma. Study-level findings and limits: Normal lung had highest clonality; later lesions appeared denser, more diverse.

The V gene's germline CDR1 is GTSNPN and CDR2 SVGIG (reference sequence). With 4 bases clipped from V and 6 bases from J, the junction kept 9 bases outside the gene matches. CDR3 length: 15 residues. Produced via immunoSEQ multiplex PCR; TCRdb's table is partial and in-frame only. The sample lists under 5,500 clones, almost 85% occurring once. With regard to this clone: Its cognate antigen is unknown.

The chain recombines TRBV30 with TRBJ2-7, with 13 bases lining up with TRBD2. The sample taken for sequencing was FFPE invasive lung adenocarcinoma tissue. The TCR was taken from a person aged 45-60 years with lung adenocarcinoma. The CDR3 region is CAWTQGGTSGAEQYF. The CDR3 region has the DNA TGTGCCTGGACCCAAGGCGGGACTAGCGGGGCCGAGCAGTACTTC. The full variable domain, in which reference TRBV30 and TRBJ2-7 provide the parts outside the CDR3, is SQTIHQWPATLVQPVGSPLSLECTVEGTSNPNLYWYRQAAGRGLQLLFYSVGIGQISSEVPQNLSASRPQDRQFILSSKKLLLSDSGFYLCAWTQGGTSGAEQYFGPGTRLTVT.